Listed below are T cell receptor beta chains from one sample, sequenced in a study of blood T cell repertoires in COVID-19. Clones were sequenced by immunoSEQ multiplex PCR, and TCRdb holds only the in-frame ones, with some missing. The profile shows around 260,000 clones, about 85% of them singletons. Material: peripheral blood. Source of these receptors: a human donor with COVID-19, enrolled during active disease. The donor label of this sample is uncertain. CDR3s include the opening cysteine and the closing phenylalanine or tryptophan. Each record gives: V gene, clone size, J gene, D gene, CDR3 DNA, CDR3 protein. A D gene is named only where the DNA matches it firmly. Clone size, where shown, is once, few, many, or a class for clones that have expanded.

TRBV7-2,-,TRBJ1-1,-,TGTGCCAGCAGACCTACAGGGACAAGTGAAGCTTTCTTT,CASRPTGTSEAFF
TRBV27,-,TRBJ1-1,-,TGTGCCAGCAGTTTATTGGGGAGGACTGAAGCTTTCTTT,CASSLLGRTEAFF
TRBV5-4,-,TRBJ2-3,-,TGTGCCAGCAGCTTGCCGGGAGATACGCAGTATTTT,CASSLPGDTQYF
TRBV7-9,-,TRBJ2-3,TRBD2,TGTGCCAGCAGCAGACAAGGCCTAGCGGGAGCAGATACGCAGTATTTT,CASSRQGLAGADTQYF
TRBV9,-,TRBJ1-3,-,TGTGCCAGCAGCGTAGCTTCGGGGGGAAGCTCTGGAAACACCATATATTTT,CASSVASGGSSGNTIYF
TRBV25-1,-,TRBJ1-6,TRBD1,TGTGCCAGCAGCCTCGGACAGGATGGGGTCCCCTATAATTCACCCCTCCACTTT,CASSLGQDGVPYNSPLHF
TRBV5-5,-,TRBJ2-1,TRBD2,TGTGCCAGCAGTCAAGGACTAGCGCCATACAATGAGCAGTTCTTC,CASSQGLAPYNEQFF
TRBV19,-,TRBJ1-6,-,TGTGCCAGTAGTATGCGGCAGGGCCAGTCACCCCTCCACTTT,CASSMRQGQSPLHF
TRBV19,-,TRBJ2-1,-,TGTGCCAGTAGTATCGATTGGGCGGGAAGGCGTAATGAGCAGTTCTTC,CASSIDWAGRRNEQFF
TRBV19,-,TRBJ1-1,-,TGTGCCAGCCGCGTCCCTACTCGTGAAGCTTTCTTT,CASRVPTREAFF
TRBV6-5,-,TRBJ1-2,-,TGTGCCAGCAGAGACAGACCCTATGGCTACACCTTC,CASRDRPYGYTF
TRBV29-1,-,TRBJ1-2,-,TGCAGCGTTGCCTGGGGGCAGCGGAATGGCTACACCTTC,CSVAWGQRNGYTF
TRBV7-2,-,TRBJ2-5,-,TGTGCCAGCAGCTTAGTCGGCTCGCCGGGGGAGACCCAGTACTTC,CASSLVGSPGETQYF
TRBV29-1,-,TRBJ2-7,-,TGCAGCGTTGTCGGAGCCGCAGTATCGGACGAGCAGTACTTC,CSVVGAAVSDEQYF
TRBV9,-,TRBJ1-2,TRBD1,TGTGCCAGCAGCGTAGTTGGGACAGGGGCCCCTTATGGCTACACCTTC,CASSVVGTGAPYGYTF
TRBV27,-,TRBJ2-7,TRBD1,TGTGCCAGCAGGGACTGGACAGGGGGGAGCTACGAGCAGTACTTC,CASRDWTGGSYEQYF
TRBV11-2,-,TRBJ2-6,-,TGTGCCAGCAGCTTAGGGAACAGGGCTGGGGCCAACGTCCTGACTTTC,CASSLGNRAGANVLTF
TRBV27,once,TRBJ2-7,TRBD2,TGTGCCAGCAGTTTAGGGACTAGCGGGATGAACGAGCAGTACTTC,CASSLGTSGMNEQYF
TRBV9,-,TRBJ1-2,-,TGTGCCAGCAGCGTAGGGGGGCTAATGGGCGCCAACTATGGCTACACCTTC,CASSVGGLMGANYGYTF
TRBV28,-,TRBJ1-2,TRBD1,TGTGCCAGCAGACCGACAGGGTCGGTGTCCTATGGCTACACCTTC,CASRPTGSVSYGYTF
TRBV27,-,TRBJ1-2,TRBD1,TGTGCCAGCAGTTTAAGAGCAGGGGGAATTAACTATGGCTACACCTTC,CASSLRAGGINYGYTF
TRBV11-1,-,TRBJ2-2,-,TGTGCCAGCAGCTTCCGCACAAACACCGGGGAGCTGTTTTTT,CASSFRTNTGELFF
TRBV29-1,-,TRBJ1-1,TRBD1,TGCAGCGTAAGCACAGGGGGGATGAACACTGAAGCTTTCTTT,CSVSTGGMNTEAFF
TRBV27,few,TRBJ2-7,-,TGTGCCAGCAGTTCCTGGGGGCTAGCGGTCTCCTACGAGCAGTACTTC,CASSSWGLAVSYEQYF
TRBV19,-,TRBJ2-7,TRBD1,TGTGCCAGTACTACTACCGGGACAGTGAGCGAGCAGTACTTC,CASTTTGTVSEQYF
TRBV28,-,TRBJ1-5,TRBD1,TGTGCCAGCATCTCTTCAGGGGACAGGATCTATCAGCCCCAGCATTTT,CASISSGDRIYQPQHF
TRBV6-4,-,TRBJ1-1,-,TGTGCCAGCAGGGGCGGACAGATCGCTATGAACACTGAAGCTTTCTTT,CASRGGQIAMNTEAFF
TRBV7-9,few,TRBJ2-1,TRBD2,TGTGCCAGCAGCTTCGACCAAGCTAGCGGAGGGAGCTCCTACAATGAGCAGTTCTTC,CASSFDQASGGSSYNEQFF
TRBV23-1,-,TRBJ1-2,TRBD1,TGCGCCAGCAGTCAATCGGCGGGACAGGAGGCAGGCTACACCTTC,CASSQSAGQEAGYTF
TRBV20-1,-,TRBJ1-5,-,TGCAGTGCTAGTTCGAGGAGGGGTAATAGCAATCAGCCCCAGCATTTT,CSASSRRGNSNQPQHF
TRBV5-4,few,TRBJ2-1,TRBD1,TGTGCCAGCAGCCCTGGACAGGGGGGCTACAATGAGCAGTTCTTC,CASSPGQGGYNEQFF
TRBV27,-,TRBJ1-2,-,TGTGCCAGCAGTCCCCGGACAGCAGGCCCCAATTATAACTATGGCTACACCTTC,CASSPRTAGPNYNYGYTF
TRBV5-3,-,TRBJ2-7,-,TGTGCCAGAAGCTTGGGGAGTTCCTACGAGCAGTACTTC,CARSLGSSYEQYF
TRBV2,-,TRBJ1-2,TRBD1,TGTGCCAGCAGGGCGACAGGGGGAGGAGACTATGGCTACACCTTC,CASRATGGGDYGYTF
TRBV18,-,TRBJ2-1,TRBD2,TGTGCCAGCTCCAGTACTAGCGGAGACAATGAGCAGTTCTTC,CASSSTSGDNEQFF
TRBV2,-,TRBJ1-1,-,TGTGCCAGCAGTCCGTGGGACTTGCAGAACACTGAAGCTTTCTTT,CASSPWDLQNTEAFF
TRBV4-1,-,TRBJ2-4,-,TGCGCCAGCAGCCAAATAATACCGGGAGCTATGGGCATTCAGTACTTC,CASSQIIPGAMGIQYF
TRBV24-1,-,TRBJ2-2,TRBD2,TGTGCCACCAGTGGTCACGGGAGGATGAACACCGGGGAGCTGTTTTTT,CATSGHGRMNTGELFF
TRBV11-2,-,TRBJ2-1,TRBD2,TGTGCCAGCACCATCAGCGGGGTATACAATGAGCAGTTCTTC,CASTISGVYNEQFF
TRBV28,-,TRBJ2-1,TRBD2,TGTGCCAGCAGTTTATCCCGGGGAGCTGGGGGAGGGATCGATGAGCAGTTCTTC,CASSLSRGAGGGIDEQFF
TRBV18,-,TRBJ2-2,-,TGTGCCAGCTCACCAGAGGTGAACACCGGGGAGCTGTTTTTT,CASSPEVNTGELFF
TRBV7-9,once,TRBJ1-2,-,TGTGCCAGCAGCTTAGCGCAGAACCACTATGGCTACACCTTC,CASSLAQNHYGYTF
TRBV27,few,TRBJ1-1,-,TGTGCCAGCAGTCCAAACAGGGCCGTGAACACTGAAGCTTTCTTT,CASSPNRAVNTEAFF
TRBV15,-,TRBJ2-2,-,TGTGCCACCAGCAGGGGGCGGGGTAACACCGGGGAGCTGTTTTTT,CATSRGRGNTGELFF
TRBV5-4,-,TRBJ2-7,TRBD2,TGTGCCAGCAGCTTGGGGTCTAGCGGGAGAACCGAGCAGTACTTC,CASSLGSSGRTEQYF
TRBV2,-,TRBJ2-7,TRBD1,TGTGCCAGCAGTTTGACAGGGTACGAGCAGTACTTC,CASSLTGYEQYF
TRBV28,-,TRBJ2-7,-,TGTGCCAGCAGTTTCGGACTTGCGTCCTACGAGCAGTACTTC,CASSFGLASYEQYF
TRBV7-8,-,TRBJ2-3,-,TGTGCCAGCAGCCCCCCTACAGGTTCTCGCACAGATACGCAGTATTTT,CASSPPTGSRTDTQYF